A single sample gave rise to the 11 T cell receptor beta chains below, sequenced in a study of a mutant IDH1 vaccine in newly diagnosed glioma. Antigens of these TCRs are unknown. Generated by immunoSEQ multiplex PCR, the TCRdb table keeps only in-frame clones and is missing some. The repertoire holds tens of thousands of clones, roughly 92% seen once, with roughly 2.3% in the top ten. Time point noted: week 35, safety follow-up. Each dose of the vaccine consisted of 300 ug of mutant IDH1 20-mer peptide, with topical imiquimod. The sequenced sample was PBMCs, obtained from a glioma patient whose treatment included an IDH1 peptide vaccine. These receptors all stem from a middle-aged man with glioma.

In DNA form, the CDR3 reads TGTGCCAGCAGTATATGGGTCAACGAGCAGTACTTC. It specifies CASSIWVNEQYF. This rearrangement joins TRBV6-6 to TRBJ2-7; D not resolved. The CDR3 is 12 amino acids. From germline, CDR1 is MNHNY and CDR2 SVGAGI (reference sequence). The V and J ends lost 5 bases and 5 bases respectively, with 10 bases between them.

CDR3 DNA sequence: TGTGCCAACCCCGGGACAGGGGGGGGGCCTAACTATGGCTACACCTTC. It specifies CANPGTGGGPNYGYTF. The chain carries TRBV6-4 and TRBJ1-2; TRBD1 matches at 11 bases. Germline CDR1 and CDR2: MRHNA and SNTAGT. CDR3 length: 16 amino acids. V lost 10 bases, J lost 0 bases, and 10 bases stayed unmatched.

CDR3 amino acids: CAWSGRGAKTTEAFF. DNA of the CDR3: TGTGCCTGGAGTGGTAGGGGGGCTAAAACTACTGAAGCTTTCTTT. The gene calls are TRBV30 and TRBJ1-1; the D gene is possibly TRBD1 (6 bases). This CDR3 has 15 residues. V was trimmed by 1 base and J by 5 bases, leaving 17 bases between them. Germline V gene lookup returns CDR1 GTSNPN and CDR2 SVGIG (reference sequence).

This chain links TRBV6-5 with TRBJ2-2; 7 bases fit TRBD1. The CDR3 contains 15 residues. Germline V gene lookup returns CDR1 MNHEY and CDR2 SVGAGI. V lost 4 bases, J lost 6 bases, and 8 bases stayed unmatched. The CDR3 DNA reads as TGTGCCAGCAGTTTGACAGGGCAGGGATCCGGGGAGCTGTTTTTT. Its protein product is CASSLTGQGSGELFF.

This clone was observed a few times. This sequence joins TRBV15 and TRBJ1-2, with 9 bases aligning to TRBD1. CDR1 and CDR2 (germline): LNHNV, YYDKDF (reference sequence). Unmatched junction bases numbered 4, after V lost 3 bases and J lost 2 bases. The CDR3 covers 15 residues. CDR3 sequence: CATSRGTGRNYGYTF. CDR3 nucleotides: TGTGCCACCAGCAGGGGGACAGGGAGAAACTATGGCTACACCTTC.

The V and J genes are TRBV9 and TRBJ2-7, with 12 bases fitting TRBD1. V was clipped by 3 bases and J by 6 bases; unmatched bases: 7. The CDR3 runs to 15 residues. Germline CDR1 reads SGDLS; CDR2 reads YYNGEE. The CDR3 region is CASSASGQGATEQYF. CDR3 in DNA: TGTGCCAGCAGCGCATCGGGACAGGGGGCCACCGAGCAGTACTTC.

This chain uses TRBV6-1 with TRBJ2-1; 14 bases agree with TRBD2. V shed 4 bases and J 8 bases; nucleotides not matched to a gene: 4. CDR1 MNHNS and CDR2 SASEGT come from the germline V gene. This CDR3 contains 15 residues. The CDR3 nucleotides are TGTGCCAGCAGTGGGGGACTAGCGGGAGCGTATGAGCAGTTCTTC. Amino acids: CASSGGLAGAYEQFF.

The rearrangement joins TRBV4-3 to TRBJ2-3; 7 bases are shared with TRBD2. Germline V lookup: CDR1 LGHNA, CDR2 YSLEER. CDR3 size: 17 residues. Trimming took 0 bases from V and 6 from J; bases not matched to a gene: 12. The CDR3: CASSQDRRLRGSDTQYF. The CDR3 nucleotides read TGCGCCAGCAGCCAAGATCGAAGGTTGCGGGGGTCGGATACGCAGTATTTT.

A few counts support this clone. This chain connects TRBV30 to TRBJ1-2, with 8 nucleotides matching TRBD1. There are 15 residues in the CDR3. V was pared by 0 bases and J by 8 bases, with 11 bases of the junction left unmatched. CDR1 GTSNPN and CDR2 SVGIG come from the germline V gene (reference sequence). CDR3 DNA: TGTGCCTGGAGTGTACTACGCACAGGGGGTTTCGGCTACACCTTC. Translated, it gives CAWSVLRTGGFGYTF.

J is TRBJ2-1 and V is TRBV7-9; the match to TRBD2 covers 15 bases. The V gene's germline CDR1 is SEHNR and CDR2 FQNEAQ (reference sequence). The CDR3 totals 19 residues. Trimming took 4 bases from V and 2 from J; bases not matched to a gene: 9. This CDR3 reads CASSWVPGLAGGAYNEQFF. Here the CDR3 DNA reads TGTGCCAGCAGCTGGGTCCCCGGACTAGCGGGAGGGGCCTACAATGAGCAGTTCTTC.

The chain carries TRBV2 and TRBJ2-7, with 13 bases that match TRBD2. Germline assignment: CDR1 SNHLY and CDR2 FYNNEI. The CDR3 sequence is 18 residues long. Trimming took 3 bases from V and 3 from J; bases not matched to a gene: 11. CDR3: CASSEGTWRLAGGYEQYF. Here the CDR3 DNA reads TGTGCCAGCAGTGAGGGGACGTGGCGACTAGCGGGAGGCTACGAGCAGTACTTC. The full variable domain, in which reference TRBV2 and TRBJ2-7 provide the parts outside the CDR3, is EPEVTQTPSHQVTQMGQEVILRCVPISNHLYFYWYRQILGQKVEFLVSFYNNEISEKSEIFDDQFSVERPDGSNFTLKIRSTKLEDSAMYFCASSEGTWRLAGGYEQYFGPGTRLTVT.